This T cell receptor (beta chain) was sequenced during a study of cytomegalovirus exposure and HLA in healthy donors. Study-wide results and limits: Analyses of presence/absence relied on an assumption of roughly uniform sequencing depth across donors. Reportedly, TCR beta sequences accurately predicted HLA-A and HLA-B alleles in most subjects. Evidence from a later analysis indicated that most CMV-associated TCR beta chains looked HLA-restricted.

With respect to this clone: Its antigen is unidentified.

The CDR3 length is 13 residues. Looked up from germline, CDR1 is MGHRA and CDR2 is YSYEKL. With V trimmed by 4 bases and J by 15 bases, 7 bases remained unmatched. With 60 Vbeta and 13 Jbeta primers, the PCR was carried out. Measured with immunoSEQ multiplex PCR; TCRdb has only the in-frame clones, and not every one. The sample holds approximately 59,000 clones, 55% to 65% seen once. The source material was PBMCs. The TCR was taken from a man aged 25 to 45 in good health and CMV-seronegative. The rearrangement joins TRBV4-1 to TRBJ2-1, with 12 bases that match TRBD1. As DNA, the CDR3 is TGCGCCAGCAGCCGTTCCGGGACAGGGGGCACGTTCTTC. This gives the protein CASSRSGTGGTFF.